A single sample is the source of the 3 T cell receptor beta chains below, sequenced in a study of blood T cell repertoires in COVID-19. TCRdb keeps only in-frame clones here, not all; method: immunoSEQ multiplex PCR. The profile shows about 240,000 clones, roughly four fifths of them singletons. The sequenced material came from peripheral blood. These receptors all come from a woman younger than 35 with acute or convalescent COVID-19.

The V gene is TRBV23-1, the J gene TRBJ1-6; TRBD1 agrees at 7 bases. TRBV23-1 is an ORF, with its function uncertain. With V trimmed by 6 bases and J by 7 bases, 9 bases remained unmatched. This CDR3 is built from 15 residues. The CDR3 sequence: CASSRKTGLNSPLHF. CDR3 sequence (DNA): TGCGCCAGCAGCCGAAAGACAGGGCTGAATTCACCCCTCCACTTT.

The chain is built from TRBV28 and TRBJ1-2, with 7 bases aligning to TRBD1. In germline, CDR1 is MDHEN, CDR2 SYDVKM. The CDR3 sequence is 13 residues long. The J segment lost 4 bases and the V segment lost 4 bases, leaving 3 bases of the junction unmatched. Here the CDR3 DNA reads TGTGCCAGCAGTTCACAGGGGTTCTATGGCTACACCTTC. Its protein is CASSSQGFYGYTF.

V gene TRBV7-9 combines with J gene TRBJ2-3; weak D call: TRBD2 (7 bases). CDR3 length equals 13 residues. Trimming stripped 11 bases from V and 0 bases from J, with 12 bases between. CDR1 and CDR2 from the germline V gene are SEHNR and FQNEAQ (reference sequence). CDR3 protein: CAWGGGSTDTQYF. CDR3 DNA: TGTGCCTGGGGGGGCGGTAGCACAGATACGCAGTATTTT.